Each of the 4 T cell receptor beta chains below was sequenced from the same sample in a study of blood T cell repertoires in COVID-19 (dated by TCRdb to 2019 to 2021). Libraries came from the immunoSEQ multiplex PCR assay. TCRdb limited this immuneACCESS table to in-frame rearrangements with V and J called. A share of clones is missing; checked studies link under half to unresolved V genes, and the rest is unexplained. In this sample the table shows approximately 290,000 clones, approximately 90% of which occur a single time. The ten biggest clones cover around 0.84% of the sample. Sequencing was performed on peripheral blood. Receptors were obtained from a man younger than 45 with acute or convalescent COVID-19.

This chain uses TRBV10-3 with TRBJ2-1; TRBD2 matches 7 bases. The CDR3 spans 14 residues. V gave up 10 bases and J gave up 3 bases; unmatched junction bases: 9. CDR1 is ENHRY and CDR2 is SYGVKD in the germline V gene. The CDR3 here is CATSGEGIYNEQFF. Here the CDR3 DNA reads TGTGCCACCTCGGGGGAGGGCATCTACAATGAGCAGTTCTTC.

This clone was detected only a few times. The rearrangement joins TRBV5-1 to TRBJ1-1; D uncertain. Trimming took 4 bases from V and 3 from J, leaving 13 bases between them. The CDR3 is made up of 14 amino acids. Germline V lookup: CDR1 SGHRS, CDR2 YFSETQ. Here the CDR3 DNA reads TGCGCCAGCAGCCTAGGAAGGTGGGACACTGAAGCTTTCTTT. Amino acid sequence: CASSLGRWDTEAFF. The full variable domain, in which reference TRBV5-1 and TRBJ1-1 provide the parts outside the CDR3, is KAGVTQTPRYLIKTRGQQVTLSCSPISGHRSVSWYQQTPGQGLQFLFEYFSETQRNKGNFPGRFSGRQFSNSRSEMNVSTLELGDSALYLCASSLGRWDTEAFFGQGTRLTVV.

This chain links TRBV30 with TRBJ1-5; no clear D. The CDR3 contains 16 residues. V lost 0 bases and J lost 6, with 18 bases in between. CDR1 is GTSNPN, CDR2 SVGIG, per germline (reference sequence). The CDR3 DNA is TGTGCCTGGAGTGTGCGGCAGTCGATGTTCCGTCAGCCCCAGCATTTT. Protein product: CAWSVRQSMFRQPQHF.

The chain employs TRBV15 and TRBJ2-5, with 7 bases fitting TRBD1. This CDR3 spans 14 amino acids. V was pared by 0 bases and J by 4 bases, with 2 bases of the junction left unmatched. The germline V gene encodes CDR1 LNHNV and CDR2 YYDKDF (reference sequence). The CDR3: CATSRERGRETQYF. Here the CDR3 DNA reads TGTGCCACCAGCAGAGAAAGGGGGCGAGAGACCCAGTACTTC.